This T cell receptor beta chain was sequenced in a study of CD8 T cells in Susac syndrome. CDR1 and CDR2 from the germline V gene are MNHEY and SVGEGT. V dropped 2 bases and J dropped 4; count of bases not matched to a gene: 8. This CDR3 has 16 amino acids. This clonotype was seen once. With random hexamers, reverse transcription was performed on roughly 0.5 to 1 ug of RNA. The TCR beta CDR3 was amplified by immunoSEQ multiplex PCR across 54 Vbeta, 13 Jbeta. TCRdb passed the immunoSEQ multiplex PCR reads through MiXCR, listing each CDR3 protein once. The profile shows some 190,000 distinct CDR3 sequences, 85% to 95% of them singletons. Sequencing of TCR beta was performed on blood CD8+ T cells and on blood CD4+ T cells. TEMRA cells underwent FACS enrichment and CD8+ and CD4+ T cells underwent negative isolation.

This chain joins TRBV6-2 or TRBV6-3 and TRBJ2-5; 9 nucleotides match TRBD1. This clonotype was sampled from a human donor in good health. Sequenced: CD4+ T cells from PBMCs. CDR3 sequence reads: CASSYRPPGQGETQYF. The CDR3 DNA reads TGTGCCAGCAGTTACCGTCCCCCGGGACAGGGAGAGACCCAGTACTTC.